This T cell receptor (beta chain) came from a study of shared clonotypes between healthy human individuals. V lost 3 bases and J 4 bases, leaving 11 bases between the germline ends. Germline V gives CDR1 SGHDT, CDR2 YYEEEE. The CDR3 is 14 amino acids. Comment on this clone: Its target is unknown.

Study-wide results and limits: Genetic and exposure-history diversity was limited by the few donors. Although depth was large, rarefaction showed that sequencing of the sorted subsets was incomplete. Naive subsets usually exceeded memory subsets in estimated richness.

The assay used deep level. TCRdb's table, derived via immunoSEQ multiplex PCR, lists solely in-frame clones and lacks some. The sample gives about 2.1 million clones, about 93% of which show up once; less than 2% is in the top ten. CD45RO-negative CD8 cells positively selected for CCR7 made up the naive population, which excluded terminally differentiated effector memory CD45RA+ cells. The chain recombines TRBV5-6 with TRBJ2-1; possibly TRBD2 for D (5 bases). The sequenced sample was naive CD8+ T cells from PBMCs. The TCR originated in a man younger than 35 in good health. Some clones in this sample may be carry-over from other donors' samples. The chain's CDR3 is CASSSRRTYNEQFF. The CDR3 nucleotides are TGTGCCAGCAGCTCCCGGCGGACTTACAATGAGCAGTTCTTC.